This is a list of T cell receptor beta chains from one sample in a study of blood T cell repertoires in COVID-19. Produced via immunoSEQ multiplex PCR; TCRdb's table is partial and in-frame only. The sample holds about 42,000 clones, around 91% seen once. Source material: peripheral blood. The origin of the receptors is a man aged 50-59 years with active COVID-19. The CDR3 runs from the conserved cysteine through the conserved F or W. The D gene is left open where the match is weak. For some rows the clone size is stated as once, few or many, or as a class when expanded; others skip it.

clone_size: -
v_call: TRBV29-1
cdr3_length: 13
d_call: -
j_call: TRBJ2-5
cdr3_nt: TGCAGCGTAAAGACTAGTAGGCAAGAGACCCAGTACTTC
cdr3_aa: CSVKTSRQETQYF

clone_size: -
v_call: TRBV29-1
cdr3_length: 20
d_call: TRBD1
j_call: TRBJ1-2
cdr3_nt: TGCAGCGTTGAACCCTTTAAACTCGGGACAGGGGGCCGATCTAACTATGGCTACACCTTC
cdr3_aa: CSVEPFKLGTGGRSNYGYTF

clone_size: -
v_call: TRBV5-6
cdr3_length: 15
d_call: -
j_call: TRBJ2-7
cdr3_nt: TGTGCCAGCAGCTCCCGCCAGGGATTACCCTACGAGCAGTACTTC
cdr3_aa: CASSSRQGLPYEQYF

clone_size: once
v_call: TRBV9
cdr3_length: 15
d_call: -
j_call: TRBJ1-1
cdr3_nt: TGTGCCAGCAGCGTAGTTCAGGGGTCCCCCCCTGAAGCTTTCTTT
cdr3_aa: CASSVVQGSPPEAFF

clone_size: few
v_call: TRBV9
cdr3_length: 14
d_call: TRBD1
j_call: TRBJ2-5
cdr3_nt: TGTGCCAGCAGCGCAGGGACAGGGAGAAAGACCCAGTACTTC
cdr3_aa: CASSAGTGRKTQYF

clone_size: -
v_call: TRBV5-4
cdr3_length: 15
d_call: -
j_call: TRBJ2-7
cdr3_nt: TGTGCCAGCAGCCCAGGGGCGTCAGCCCCCTACGAGCAGTACTTC
cdr3_aa: CASSPGASAPYEQYF

clone_size: -
v_call: TRBV4-3
cdr3_length: 20
d_call: -
j_call: TRBJ1-6
cdr3_nt: TGCGCCAGCAGCCAAGAGCGGTTGACGGTCCTTAGCTCCTATAATTCACCCCTCCACTTT
cdr3_aa: CASSQERLTVLSSYNSPLHF

clone_size: -
v_call: TRBV4-3
cdr3_length: 17
d_call: TRBD2
j_call: TRBJ2-3
cdr3_nt: TGCGCCAGCAGCCAAGACTGGGTAGCGGGGCTCGCAGATACGCAGTATTTT
cdr3_aa: CASSQDWVAGLADTQYF

clone_size: -
v_call: TRBV6-5
cdr3_length: 15
d_call: TRBD1
j_call: TRBJ2-3
cdr3_nt: TGTGCCAGCAGGGGTTTCGAGGGGGCGGCAGATACGCAGTATTTT
cdr3_aa: CASRGFEGAADTQYF

clone_size: -
v_call: TRBV27
cdr3_length: 16
d_call: -
j_call: TRBJ2-7
cdr3_nt: TGTGCCAGCAGTCCGTCCCGGGGTTCCTGGTCCTACGAGCAGTACTTC
cdr3_aa: CASSPSRGSWSYEQYF

clone_size: -
v_call: TRBV19
cdr3_length: 9
d_call: -
j_call: TRBJ2-5
cdr3_nt: TGTGCCATCCCGGGTCCAAGGTACTTC
cdr3_aa: CAIPGPRYF

clone_size: -
v_call: TRBV13
cdr3_length: 17
d_call: -
j_call: TRBJ1-3
cdr3_nt: TGTGCCAGCAGCTTAGCCCCCCGCGATTCGGGTGGAAACACCATATATTTT
cdr3_aa: CASSLAPRDSGGNTIYF

clone_size: -
v_call: TRBV29-1
cdr3_length: 15
d_call: -
j_call: TRBJ1-2
cdr3_nt: TGCAGCGTTGAACCCCGGGGGGGACTATCCTATGGCTACACCTTC
cdr3_aa: CSVEPRGGLSYGYTF

clone_size: -
v_call: TRBV5-1
cdr3_length: 14
d_call: -
j_call: TRBJ2-3
cdr3_nt: TGCGCCAGCAGCTTTTCCGGGGGTACAGATACGCAGTATTTT
cdr3_aa: CASSFSGGTDTQYF

clone_size: -
v_call: TRBV4-3
cdr3_length: 17
d_call: -
j_call: TRBJ1-2
cdr3_nt: TGCGCCAGCAGCCAGGCCCTTGACCTCCAGCAGGGCTATGGCTACACCTTC
cdr3_aa: CASSQALDLQQGYGYTF

clone_size: -
v_call: TRBV27
cdr3_length: 15
d_call: TRBD1
j_call: TRBJ1-1
cdr3_nt: TGTGCCAGCAGTCCCTCGACAGGGCTGAACACTGAAGCTTTCTTT
cdr3_aa: CASSPSTGLNTEAFF

clone_size: -
v_call: TRBV5-4
cdr3_length: 16
d_call: -
j_call: TRBJ1-1
cdr3_nt: TGTGCCAGCAGTAGAGTTCATAACAGGGTGAACACTGAAGCTTTCTTT
cdr3_aa: CASSRVHNRVNTEAFF

clone_size: -
v_call: TRBV2
cdr3_length: 15
d_call: -
j_call: TRBJ2-7
cdr3_nt: TGTGCCAGCAGTGAAGGGGCAGTAGTCTCCTACGAGCAGTACTTC
cdr3_aa: CASSEGAVVSYEQYF

clone_size: -
v_call: TRBV5-1
cdr3_length: 16
d_call: -
j_call: TRBJ1-1
cdr3_nt: TGCGCCAGCAGCTTGGGTACGGCGGTGGGAGGCACTGAAGCTTTCTTT
cdr3_aa: CASSLGTAVGGTEAFF

clone_size: -
v_call: TRBV5-1
cdr3_length: 15
d_call: -
j_call: TRBJ2-7
cdr3_nt: TGCGCCAGCAGCTCCCGAGGGGGGGCCACCTACGAGCAGTACTTC
cdr3_aa: CASSSRGGATYEQYF

clone_size: -
v_call: TRBV5-1
cdr3_length: 14
d_call: TRBD1
j_call: TRBJ2-7
cdr3_nt: TGCGCCAGCAGCGTAACGGGACAGAGTTACGAGCAGTACTTC
cdr3_aa: CASSVTGQSYEQYF

clone_size: -
v_call: TRBV7-9
cdr3_length: 14
d_call: -
j_call: TRBJ1-4
cdr3_nt: TGTGCCAGCAGCTTTGGACACACTAATGAAAAACTGTTTTTT
cdr3_aa: CASSFGHTNEKLFF

clone_size: -
v_call: TRBV10-3
cdr3_length: 16
d_call: TRBD2
j_call: TRBJ2-4
cdr3_nt: TGTGCCATCAGTGAAGTCGCCAGCGGGAGGAAAAACATTCAGTACTTC
cdr3_aa: CAISEVASGRKNIQYF

clone_size: -
v_call: TRBV6-2/TRBV6-3
cdr3_length: 16
d_call: -
j_call: TRBJ2-7
cdr3_nt: TGTGCCAGCAGTTACTCGGTGGGTCAGGGGTTCGACGAGCAGTACTTC
cdr3_aa: CASSYSVGQGFDEQYF

clone_size: -
v_call: TRBV9
cdr3_length: 14
d_call: -
j_call: TRBJ2-1
cdr3_nt: TGTGCCAGCAGCCCCCCCGTAAGCGGCAATGAGCAGTTCTTC
cdr3_aa: CASSPPVSGNEQFF

clone_size: few
v_call: TRBV30
cdr3_length: 14
d_call: TRBD1
j_call: TRBJ1-1
cdr3_nt: TGTGCCTGGAGTGCGGCAATACGACAGGGCGAAGCTTTCTTT
cdr3_aa: CAWSAAIRQGEAFF

clone_size: -
v_call: TRBV5-6
cdr3_length: 15
d_call: TRBD2
j_call: TRBJ2-3
cdr3_nt: TGTGCCAGCAGTAGGGAGGGGACGGGGGTTTATACGCAGTATTTT
cdr3_aa: CASSREGTGVYTQYF

clone_size: -
v_call: TRBV20-1
cdr3_length: 16
d_call: -
j_call: TRBJ2-5
cdr3_nt: TGCAGTGCTAGTAGAAGGAAACTAGGGCGAGAAGGGACCCAGTACTTC
cdr3_aa: CSASRRKLGREGTQYF

clone_size: -
v_call: TRBV7-9
cdr3_length: 15
d_call: -
j_call: TRBJ2-2
cdr3_nt: TGTGCCAGCAGCTTAGGGCAGGGTAACACCGGGGAGCTGTTTTTT
cdr3_aa: CASSLGQGNTGELFF

clone_size: -
v_call: TRBV2
cdr3_length: 18
d_call: -
j_call: TRBJ2-2
cdr3_nt: TGTGCCAGCAGTGAACCAACAGGGTATAAGCCGAACACCGGGGAGCTGTTTTTT
cdr3_aa: CASSEPTGYKPNTGELFF

clone_size: few
v_call: TRBV19
cdr3_length: 15
d_call: -
j_call: TRBJ2-1
cdr3_nt: TGTGCCAGTAGTCGCGCGGGGCCCCAGCGAAATGAGCAGTTCTTC
cdr3_aa: CASSRAGPQRNEQFF